The 27 T cell receptor beta chains in this list originate from one sample, sequenced in a study of cytomegalovirus exposure and HLA in healthy donors. The primer mix had 60 Vbeta and 13 Jbeta primers. Assay used: immunoSEQ multiplex PCR; TCRdb lists only in-frame clones, some missing. The data contain more than 150,000 clones, roughly 75% of them singletons. Sequenced: PBMCs. These receptors all stem from a woman aged 45-65 years in good health and CMV-seropositive.

The rearrangement links TRBV11-2 to TRBJ2-1; TRBD2 matches at 7 bases. V was pared by 8 bases and J by 8 bases, with 12 bases of the junction left unmatched. The CDR3 is 14 amino acids. Germline V gene lookup returns CDR1 SGHAT and CDR2 FQNNGV. The CDR3 spells CASGSEGRGDEQFF. Here the CDR3 DNA reads TGTGCCAGCGGAAGTGAGGGGAGGGGCGATGAGCAGTTCTTC.

The DNA for the CDR3 is TGTGCCAGCAGCTCCCGGGACACAGGCACCAATGAGCAGTTCTTC. Its translation: CASSSRDTGTNEQFF. The chain recombines TRBV7-2 with TRBJ2-1; a possible D gene is TRBD1 (6 bases). Germline CDR1 reads SGHTA; CDR2 reads FQGNSA. The V end lost 4 bases, the J end lost 6 bases, and 16 bases lay between the germline ends. CDR3 length: 15 residues.

This clone occurred once. J is TRBJ1-1 and V is TRBV4-3; D gene unclear. This CDR3 comprises 14 residues. In germline, CDR1 is LGHNA, CDR2 YSLEER. Trimming removed 6 bases at V and 2 bases at J, with 13 bases between. As DNA, the CDR3 is TGCGCCAGCAGTAAAGAGCGATTTAACACTGAAGCTTTCTTT. Translation: CASSKERFNTEAFF.

The chain uses TRBV5-1 and TRBJ2-3, with TRBD1 matching over 9 bases. V shed 4 bases, J shed 2 bases, and the junction held 5 bases outside the gene matches. Germline CDR1 reads SGHRS; CDR2 reads YFSETQ. The CDR3 is made up of 15 amino acids. The CDR3 DNA sequence: TGCGCCAGCAGCGAGGGACAGGGTGTCACAGATACGCAGTATTTT. It translates to CASSEGQGVTDTQYF.

The V call is TRBV5-1, the J call TRBJ2-2, with TRBD1 matching 9 bases. V shed 3 bases, J shed 0 bases, and the junction held 9 bases outside the gene matches. Germline V gene data show CDR1 as SGHRS and CDR2 as YFSETQ. This CDR3 has 18 amino acids. The CDR3 sequence: CASSSTLRTGANTGELFF. The CDR3 nucleotides are TGCGCCAGCAGCTCAACCCTACGGACAGGGGCGAACACCGGGGAGCTGTTTTTT.

This sequence joins TRBV7-6 and TRBJ2-5, with 9 bases fitting TRBD2. V gave up 5 bases and J gave up 4 bases; unmatched junction bases: 11. In germline, CDR1 is SGHVS, CDR2 FNYEAQ. The CDR3 has 16 amino acids. The chain's CDR3 is CASSGEGGRGAETQYF. The CDR3, as DNA: TGTGCCAGCAGCGGCGAGGGCGGGAGGGGGGCAGAGACCCAGTACTTC. Using reference TRBV7-6 and TRBJ2-5 for the parts outside the CDR3, the full variable domain is GAGVSQSPRYKVTKRGQDVALRCDPISGHVSLYWYRQALGQGPEFLTYFNYEAQQDKSGLPNDRFSAERPEGSISTLTIQRTEQRDSAMYRCASSGEGGRGAETQYFGPGTRLLVL.

The sample holds one count of this clone. J is TRBJ2-5 and V is TRBV7-2; 8 bases are shared with TRBD2. The CDR3 spans 14 residues. The ends lost 7 bases at V and 5 bases at J; junction bases unmatched: 9. CDR1 and CDR2 (germline): SGHTA, FQGNSA. The CDR3 here is CASTPGGARETQYF. In DNA form, the CDR3 reads TGTGCCAGCACCCCCGGGGGGGCCCGGGAGACCCAGTACTTC.

This rearrangement joins TRBV9 to TRBJ2-7; 8 bases are a match to TRBD2. The CDR3 extends over 16 amino acids. The trim removed 3 bases at V and 2 bases at J, leaving 10 bases unmatched. Germline V gene data show CDR1 as SGDLS and CDR2 as YYNGEE. For the CDR3, the DNA is TGTGCCAGCAGCGAGGTACCAGCGGGAGCGGCCTACGAGCAGTACTTC. As protein: CASSEVPAGAAYEQYF.

Regarding this clone: Other DNA sequences within the sample encode an identical CDR3. The chain joins TRBV7-8 to TRBJ2-7, with D possibly TRBD2 on 6 matching bases. The CDR3 has 14 amino acids. V was pared by 4 bases and J by 2 bases, with 12 bases between. CDR1 SGHVS and CDR2 FQNEAQ come from the germline V gene. The CDR3 here is CASSWGLAAYEQYF. The DNA for the CDR3 is TGTGCCAGCAGCTGGGGATTAGCGGCCTACGAGCAGTACTTC. The full variable domain, completed using reference TRBV7-8 and TRBJ2-7, is GAGVSQSPRYKVAKRGQDVALRCDPISGHVSLFWYQQALGQGPEFLTYFQNEAQLDKSGLPSDRFFAERPEGSVSTLKIQRTQQEDSAVYLCASSWGLAAYEQYFGPGTRLTVT.

The chain uses TRBV10-3 and TRBJ1-1; 7 positions agree with TRBD1. After removal of 0 bases from V and 1 base from J, the junction contained 8 bases not matched to a gene. CDR3 length: 17 amino acids. Germline lookup yields CDR1 ENHRY and CDR2 SYGVKD. CDR3 region: CAISESIPAGGNTEAFF. DNA of the CDR3: TGTGCCATCAGTGAGTCAATTCCAGCAGGGGGGAACACTGAAGCTTTCTTT.

This rearrangement joins TRBV5-6 to TRBJ1-5; D not resolved. This CDR3 comprises 15 residues. The germline V and J ends were trimmed by 1 base and 3 bases, with 11 bases remaining between them. Per germline, CDR1 SGHDT and CDR2 YYEEEE. The CDR3: CASSLSPVPNQPQHF. The CDR3 DNA sequence: TGTGCCAGCAGCTTGTCCCCGGTCCCCAATCAGCCCCAGCATTTT.

This clone was found once. The V and J genes are TRBV27 and TRBJ1-2; D is uncertain. Germline V lookup: CDR1 MNHEY, CDR2 SMNVEV (reference sequence). The length of the CDR3 is 13 residues. Trimming cost V 2 bases and J 2 bases, with 6 bases left between them. This chain's CDR3 is CASSLKRNYGYTF. In DNA form, the CDR3 reads TGTGCCAGCAGTTTAAAGAGAAACTATGGCTACACCTTC.

The chain is built from TRBV11-2 and TRBJ2-7; 12 bases are shared with TRBD1. CDR3 length: 18 amino acids. Per the germline V gene, CDR1 is SGHAT and CDR2 is FQNNGV. V shed 4 bases, J shed 1 base, and the junction held 11 bases outside the gene matches. This chain's CDR3 is CASSSLGTGGGRSYEQYF. Written as DNA, the CDR3 is TGTGCCAGCAGCTCTCTTGGGACAGGGGGCGGTCGGTCCTACGAGCAGTACTTC. The full variable domain, completed using reference TRBV11-2 and TRBJ2-7, is EAGVAQSPRYKIIEKRQSVAFWCNPISGHATLYWYQQILGQGPKLLIQFQNNGVVDDSQLPKDRFSAERLKGVDSTLKIQPAKLEDSAVYLCASSSLGTGGGRSYEQYFGPGTRLTVT.

The CDR3 here is CASSRRGDRSYEQYF. For the CDR3, the DNA is TGTGCCAGCAGTCGACGGGGGGACAGGTCCTACGAGCAGTACTTC. The chain has TRBV28 and TRBJ2-7, with D maybe TRBD1 (8 bases). The length of the CDR3 is 15 residues. Per the germline V gene, CDR1 is MDHEN and CDR2 is SYDVKM. Deletions cut 5 bases from V and 1 base from J, with 15 bases between. The variable domain in full, completed from reference TRBV28 and TRBJ2-7, reads DVKVTQSSRYLVKRTGEKVFLECVQDMDHENMFWYRQDPGLGLRLIYFSYDVKMKEKGDIPEGYSVSREKKERFSLILESASTNQTSMYLCASSRRGDRSYEQYFGPGTRLTVT.

The rearrangement joins TRBV7-2 to TRBJ2-2; tentatively, D is TRBD1 (6 bases). CDR3 length: 15 amino acids. The germline V and J ends were trimmed by 3 bases and 6 bases, with 14 bases remaining between them. CDR1 and CDR2 from the germline V gene are SGHTA and FQGNSA. The CDR3 sequence: CASSFFQGFPGELFF. The CDR3 bases are TGTGCCAGCAGCTTTTTTCAGGGGTTTCCCGGGGAGCTGTTTTTT.

The J gene is TRBJ2-3, the V gene TRBV7-9; 9 bases align to TRBD2. The CDR3 covers 16 residues. V shed 7 bases, J shed 4 bases, and the junction held 12 bases outside the gene matches. CDR1 and CDR2 from the germline V gene are SEHNR and FQNEAQ (reference sequence). CDR3 bases: TGTGCCAGCACCCGCGGCCGGGGACTAGCCGCAGATACGCAGTATTTT. Translation gives CASTRGRGLAADTQYF.

The CDR3 loop reads CASSLGTKGDTQYF. Written as DNA, the CDR3 is TGCGCCAGCAGCTTGGGGACTAAAGGCGATACGCAGTATTTT. J is TRBJ2-3 and V is TRBV5-1, with D perhaps matching TRBD2 (6 bases). The CDR3 is 14 amino acids. Trimming shortened V by 0 bases and J by 6 bases, and 11 bases separated the two germline ends. The germline V gene has CDR1 SGHRS and CDR2 YFSETQ.

This chain joins TRBV28 and TRBJ1-5; D may be TRBD1 (6 bases). V was clipped by 3 bases and J by 6 bases, with 12 bases between them. The CDR3 loop spans 14 amino acids. Germline loops: CDR1 MDHEN, CDR2 SYDVKM. The CDR3 is CASSFGSGVQPQHF. The CDR3 DNA is TGTGCCAGCAGTTTTGGATCAGGGGTTCAGCCCCAGCATTTT.

The chain employs TRBV5-6 and TRBJ2-7; TRBD1 matches 8 bases. The germline V gene has CDR1 SGHDT and CDR2 YYEEEE. The CDR3 has 14 residues. The trim removed 4 bases at V and 6 bases at J, leaving 9 bases unmatched. CDR3 bases: TGTGCCAGCAGCGGGAGAGGACAGGGACCCGAGCAGTACTTC. This sequence encodes CASSGRGQGPEQYF.

V and J are TRBV27 and TRBJ2-3, with D maybe TRBD2 (6 bases). Germline V gene lookup returns CDR1 MNHEY and CDR2 SMNVEV (reference sequence). Deletions cut 4 bases from V and 6 bases from J, with 14 bases between. The CDR3 has 14 amino acids. CDR3 sequence reads: CASSYMRGSDTQYF. The CDR3, as DNA: TGTGCCAGCAGTTACATGCGGGGTTCGGATACGCAGTATTTT.

The rearrangement uses TRBV7-9 and TRBJ1-4; weak D call: TRBD1 (5 bases). Trimming pared 6 bases from V and 0 bases from J, leaving 11 bases between. Per germline, CDR1 SEHNR and CDR2 FQNEAQ (reference sequence). This CDR3 has 15 residues. In DNA form, the CDR3 reads TGTGCCAGCAGGGAGGGGCCGGCAACTAATGAAAAACTGTTTTTT. It encodes CASREGPATNEKLFF.

The chain uses TRBV7-2 and TRBJ2-7, with no clear D. This CDR3 has 13 amino acids. Germline loops: CDR1 SGHTA, CDR2 FQGNSA. Deletions cut 2 bases from V and 3 bases from J, with 8 bases between. Here the CDR3 DNA reads TGTGCCAGCAGCTTATTGGCAGACTACGAGCAGTACTTC. Translated, it gives CASSLLADYEQYF.

The V and J genes are TRBV7-3 and TRBJ1-2, with 7 bases lining up with TRBD1. This CDR3 is built from 14 residues. After removal of 5 bases from V and 0 bases from J, the junction contained 3 bases not matched to a gene. Per germline, CDR1 SGHTA and CDR2 FQGTGA. Here the CDR3 DNA reads TGTGCCAGCAGCCTGGGACAGCCTAACTATGGCTACACCTTC. Protein: CASSLGQPNYGYTF.

The chain recombines TRBV19 with TRBJ2-3, with 14 bases that match TRBD2. Germline V lookup: CDR1 LNHDA, CDR2 SQIVND (reference sequence). After removal of 3 bases from V and 5 bases from J, the junction contained 10 bases not matched to a gene. This CDR3 is 18 amino acids long. The CDR3: CASSMGRFGLAGGDTQYF. The CDR3 nucleotides read TGTGCCAGTAGTATGGGGCGTTTTGGACTAGCGGGGGGAGATACGCAGTATTTT.

This sequence joins TRBV6-6 and TRBJ2-3, with D maybe TRBD1 (6 bases). Germline CDR1 is MNHNY and CDR2 is SVGAGI (reference sequence). The CDR3 is 16 amino acids. V was pared by 6 bases and J by 0 bases, with 16 bases between. CDR3 loop: CASSSRDTTSTDTQYF. DNA of the CDR3: TGTGCCAGCAGCAGCCGGGACACGACTAGCACAGATACGCAGTATTTT.

The chain is built from TRBV5-1 and TRBJ2-5, with unresolved D. Germline values: CDR1 SGHRS, CDR2 YFSETQ. V shed 2 bases and J shed 1 base, with 3 bases lying between them. This CDR3 region has 12 residues. CDR3 bases: TGCGCCAGCAGCTTCCTCCAAGAGACCCAGTACTTC. The encoded protein is CASSFLQETQYF.

The chain couples TRBV9 to TRBJ2-7; 7 bases are shared with TRBD2. The CDR3 contains 16 residues. The germline CDR1 and CDR2 sequences are SGDLS and YYNGEE. The V segment lost 4 bases and the J segment 0 bases; nucleotides outside the gene matches: 10. Here the CDR3 reads CASSLDGGGSSYEQYF. The CDR3 bases are TGTGCCAGCAGCCTCGACGGCGGGGGTAGCTCCTACGAGCAGTACTTC. The full variable domain, completed using reference TRBV9 and TRBJ2-7, is DSGVTQTPKHLITATGQRVTLRCSPRSGDLSVYWYQQSLDQGLQFLIQYYNGEERAKGNILERFSAQQFPDLHSELNLSSLELGDSALYFCASSLDGGGSSYEQYFGPGTRLTVT.